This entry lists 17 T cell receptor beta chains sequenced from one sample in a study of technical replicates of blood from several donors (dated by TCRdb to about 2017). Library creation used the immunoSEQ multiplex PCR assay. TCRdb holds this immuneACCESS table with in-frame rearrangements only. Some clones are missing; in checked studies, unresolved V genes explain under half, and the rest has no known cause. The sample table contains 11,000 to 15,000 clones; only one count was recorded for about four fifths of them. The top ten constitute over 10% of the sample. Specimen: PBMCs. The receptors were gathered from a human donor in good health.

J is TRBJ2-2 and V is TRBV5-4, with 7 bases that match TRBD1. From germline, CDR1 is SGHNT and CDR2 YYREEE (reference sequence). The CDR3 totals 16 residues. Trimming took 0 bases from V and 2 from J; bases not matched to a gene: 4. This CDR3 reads CASSLGGQANTGELFF. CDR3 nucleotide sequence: TGTGCCAGCAGCTTGGGTGGACAGGCAAACACCGGGGAGCTGTTTTTT.

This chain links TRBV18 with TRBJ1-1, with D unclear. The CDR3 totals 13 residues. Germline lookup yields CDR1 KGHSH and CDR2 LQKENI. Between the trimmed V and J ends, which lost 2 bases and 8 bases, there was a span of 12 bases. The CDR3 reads CASSPNPSTEAFF. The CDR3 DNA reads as TGTGCCAGCTCACCAAACCCCTCTACCGAAGCTTTCTTT. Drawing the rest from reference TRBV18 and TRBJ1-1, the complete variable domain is NAGVMQNPRHLVRRRGQEARLRCSPMKGHSHVYWYRQLPEEGLKFMVYLQKENIIDESGMPKERFSAEFPKEGPSILRIQQVVRGDSAAYFCASSPNPSTEAFFGQGTRLTVV.

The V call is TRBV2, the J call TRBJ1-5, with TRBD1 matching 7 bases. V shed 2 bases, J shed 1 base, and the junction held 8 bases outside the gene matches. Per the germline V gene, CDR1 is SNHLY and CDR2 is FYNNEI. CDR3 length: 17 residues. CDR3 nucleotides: TGTGCCAGCAGTGAAAGGGGGCTCGTCATAAGCAATCAGCCCCAGCATTTT. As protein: CASSERGLVISNQPQHF.

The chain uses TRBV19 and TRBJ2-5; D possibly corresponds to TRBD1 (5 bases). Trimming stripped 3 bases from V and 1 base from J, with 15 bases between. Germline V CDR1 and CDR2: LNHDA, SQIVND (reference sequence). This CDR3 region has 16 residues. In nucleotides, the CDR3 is TGTGCCAGTAGTATCCAGGGTAGGGTGGGCCAAGAGACCCAGTACTTC. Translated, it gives CASSIQGRVGQETQYF.

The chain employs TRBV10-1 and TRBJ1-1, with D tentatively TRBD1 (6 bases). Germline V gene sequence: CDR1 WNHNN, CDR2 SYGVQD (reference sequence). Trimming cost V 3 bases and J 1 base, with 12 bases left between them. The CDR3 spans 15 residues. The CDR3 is CASSDPGAANTEAFF. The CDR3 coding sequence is TGCGCCAGCAGTGACCCAGGGGCGGCGAACACTGAAGCTTTCTTT.

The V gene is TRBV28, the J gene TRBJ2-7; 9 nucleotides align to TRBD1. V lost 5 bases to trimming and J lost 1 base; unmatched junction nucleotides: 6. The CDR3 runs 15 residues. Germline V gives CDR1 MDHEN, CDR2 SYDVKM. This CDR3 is CASSPGQGLSYEQYF. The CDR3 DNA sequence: TGTGCCAGCAGTCCGGGACAGGGACTATCCTACGAGCAGTACTTC.

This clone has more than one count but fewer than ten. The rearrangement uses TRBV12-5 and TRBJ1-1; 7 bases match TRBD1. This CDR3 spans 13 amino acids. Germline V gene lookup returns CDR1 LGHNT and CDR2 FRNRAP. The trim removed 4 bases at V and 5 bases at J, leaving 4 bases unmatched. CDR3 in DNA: TGTGCTAGTGGTTGGGCGACAGGGACTGAAGCTTTCTTT. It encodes CASGWATGTEAFF.

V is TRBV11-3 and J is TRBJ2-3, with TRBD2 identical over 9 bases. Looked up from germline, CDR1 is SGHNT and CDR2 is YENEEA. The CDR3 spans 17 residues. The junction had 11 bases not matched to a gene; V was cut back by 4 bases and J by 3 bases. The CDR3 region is CASSSTSGLGVTDTQYF. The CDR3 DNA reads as TGTGCCAGCAGCTCCACTAGCGGGCTGGGGGTAACAGATACGCAGTATTTT.

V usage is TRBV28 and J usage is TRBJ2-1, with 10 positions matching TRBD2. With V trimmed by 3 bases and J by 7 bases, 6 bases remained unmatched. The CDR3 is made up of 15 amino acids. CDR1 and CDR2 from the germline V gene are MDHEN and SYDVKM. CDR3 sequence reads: CASSFRLAGDNEQFF. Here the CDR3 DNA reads TGTGCCAGCAGTTTTAGGCTAGCGGGAGATAATGAGCAGTTCTTC. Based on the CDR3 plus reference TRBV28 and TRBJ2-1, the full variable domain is DVKVTQSSRYLVKRTGEKVFLECVQDMDHENMFWYRQDPGLGLRLIYFSYDVKMKEKGDIPEGYSVSREKKERFSLILESASTNQTSMYLCASSFRLAGDNEQFFGPGTRLTVL.

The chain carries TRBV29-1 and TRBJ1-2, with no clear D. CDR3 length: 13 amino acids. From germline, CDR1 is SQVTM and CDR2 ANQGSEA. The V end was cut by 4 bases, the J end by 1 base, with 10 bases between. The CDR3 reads CSVGTHYNYGYTF. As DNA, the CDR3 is TGCAGCGTTGGAACACATTATAACTATGGCTACACCTTC.

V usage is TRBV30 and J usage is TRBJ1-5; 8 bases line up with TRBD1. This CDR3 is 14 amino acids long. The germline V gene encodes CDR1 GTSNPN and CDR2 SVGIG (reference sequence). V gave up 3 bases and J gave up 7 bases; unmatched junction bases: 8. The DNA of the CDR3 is TGTGCCTGGAGGGGACCAGGGGGCGGCCAGCCCCAGCATTTT. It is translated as CAWRGPGGGQPQHF. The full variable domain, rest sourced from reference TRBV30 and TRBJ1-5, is SQTIHQWPATLVQPVGSPLSLECTVEGTSNPNLYWYRQAAGRGLQLLFYSVGIGQISSEVPQNLSASRPQDRQFILSSKKLLLSDSGFYLCAWRGPGGGQPQHFGDGTRLSIL.

As DNA, the CDR3 is TGTGCCTGGAGTAATAGAGGCTATGGCTACACCTTC. Translated, it gives CAWSNRGYGYTF. V is TRBV30 and J is TRBJ1-2; D call uncertain. CDR3 size: 12 residues. Looked up from germline, CDR1 is GTSNPN and CDR2 is SVGIG (reference sequence). The ends were cut back, 2 bases at V and 4 bases at J, with 8 bases in the middle.

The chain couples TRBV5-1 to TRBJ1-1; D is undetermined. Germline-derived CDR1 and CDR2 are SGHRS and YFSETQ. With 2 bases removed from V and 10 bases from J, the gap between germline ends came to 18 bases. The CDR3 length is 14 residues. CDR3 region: CASSFYEGGSGAFF. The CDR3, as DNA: TGCGCCAGCAGCTTCTACGAGGGAGGGTCAGGAGCTTTCTTT.

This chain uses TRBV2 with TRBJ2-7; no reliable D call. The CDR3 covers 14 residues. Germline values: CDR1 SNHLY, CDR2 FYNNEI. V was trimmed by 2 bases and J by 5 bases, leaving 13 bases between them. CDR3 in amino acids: CASSEWASRHEQYF. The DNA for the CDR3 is TGTGCCAGCAGTGAATGGGCCAGTCGACACGAGCAGTACTTC. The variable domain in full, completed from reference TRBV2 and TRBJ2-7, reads EPEVTQTPSHQVTQMGQEVILRCVPISNHLYFYWYRQILGQKVEFLVSFYNNEISEKSEIFDDQFSVERPDGSNFTLKIRSTKLEDSAMYFCASSEWASRHEQYFGPGTRLTVT.

The CDR3 sequence: CASRGLVNTGELFF. The CDR3 bases are TGTGCCAGCAGGGGACTAGTGAACACCGGGGAGCTGTTTTTT. J is TRBJ2-2 and V is TRBV6-1; the match to TRBD2 covers 8 bases. CDR3 length: 14 amino acids. V was pared by 6 bases and J by 1 base, with 1 base of the junction left unmatched. Germline loops: CDR1 MNHNS, CDR2 SASEGT.

The CDR3 spells CASSPPTNRADYGYTF. The DNA of the CDR3 is TGTGCCAGCTCACCACCTACAAACAGGGCCGACTATGGCTACACCTTC. The rearrangement uses TRBV18 and TRBJ1-2; D might be TRBD1 (6 bases). The germline V gene encodes CDR1 KGHSH and CDR2 LQKENI. V lost 0 bases and J lost 3, with 14 bases in between. CDR3 size: 16 residues.

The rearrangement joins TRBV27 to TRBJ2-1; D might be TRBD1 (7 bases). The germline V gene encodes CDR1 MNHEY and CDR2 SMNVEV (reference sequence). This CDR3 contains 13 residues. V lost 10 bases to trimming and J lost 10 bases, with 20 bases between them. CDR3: CATNPRGVGEQFF. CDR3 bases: TGTGCCACCAACCCCAGGGGGGTCGGGGAGCAGTTCTTC.